This T cell receptor beta chain appears in the sequencing data of a study of chemoradiotherapy in HPV16-positive cancers. Study results and caveats: Functional assays defining HPV-specific T cells used only two HPV16-positive patients.

Concerning this clone: Its specificity is unknown.

Only in-frame clones appear in the TCRdb table, and some are missing; sequencing was by immunoSEQ multiplex PCR. The sample has roughly 300 clones; 90% are singletons. Samples were taken several times over chemoradiotherapy. The CDR3 consists of 15 residues. Per the germline V gene, CDR1 is SGHTS and CDR2 is YDEGEE. V lost 0 bases to trimming and J lost 6 bases; unmatched junction nucleotides: 8. The sequenced sample was tumor tissue, obtained from a patient who underwent chemoradiotherapy. The sequence came from a human donor with HPV-associated anogenital cancer. The V and J genes are TRBV5-8 and TRBJ1-1, with 7 bases lining up with TRBD1. CDR3 sequence reads: CASSLVDRVDAEAFF. CDR3 coding DNA: TGTGCCAGCAGCTTGGTAGACAGGGTCGACGCTGAAGCTTTCTTT.